This paragraph covers one TCR beta chain sequence. This sample is drawn from a study of PD-L1 blockade in urothelial cancer. Across the whole study: Patients had been given 0 to 3 earlier chemotherapy regimens.

This CDR3 is 13 amino acids long. V shed 5 bases and J shed 8 bases, with 15 bases lying between them. Looked up from germline, CDR1 is SNHLY and CDR2 is FYNNEI. Into every PCR, synthetic TCR analog templates were spiked. The assay was immunoSEQ multiplex PCR, and TCRdb's table has in-frame clones only and misses some. Of about 88,000 clones in the sample, around nine tenths were seen once. This TCR came from a man aged 55-75 years with urothelial cancer. V gene TRBV2 combines with J gene TRBJ1-1; the D gene is possibly TRBD1 (6 bases). The sequencing here drew on PBMCs, taken around atezolizumab (anti-PD-L1) treatment. CDR3 in DNA: TGTGCCAGCAGTCCCCAAGTCGGGACAGAAGCTTTCTTT. Amino acid sequence: CASSPQVGTEAFF.